The next 10 T cell receptor beta chains were all read from a single sample in a study of T-cell reconstitution after alpha-beta-depleted transplantation in children. TCRbeta library preparation incorporated unique molecular identifiers. TCRdb re-derived calls from the PCR reads in MiXCR, one entry per CDR3 protein. The sample holds around 300,000 distinct CDR3 sequences, 10% seen once. The sequencing used PBMCs, collected before TCRalphabeta/CD19-depleted stem cell transplant. These receptors were obtained from a boy under two years old with acute myeloid leukemia, due to receive a stem cell transplant.

V is TRBV7-2 and J is TRBJ2-1; D not resolved. The CDR3 consists of 11 residues. V was pared by 5 bases and J by 9 bases, with 8 bases between. In germline, CDR1 is SGHTA, CDR2 FQGNSA. The CDR3 protein is CASSPWGEQFF. In nucleotides, the CDR3 is TGTGCCAGCAGCCCCTGGGGTGAGCAGTTCTTC.

This clonotype has more than one count but fewer than ten. The V and J genes are TRBV28 and TRBJ2-5; TRBD1 or TRBD2 may be the D gene (7 bases each). This CDR3 contains 14 residues. Trimming stripped 3 bases from V and 5 bases from J, with 13 bases between. Germline CDR1 and CDR2: MDHEN and SYDVKM. Here the CDR3 reads CASSFRGGRETQYF. The CDR3 DNA reads TGTGCCAGCAGTTTCAGGGGGGGCCGGGAGACCCAGTACTTC.

This clonotype was counted between two and nine times. The gene calls are TRBV5-4 and TRBJ2-1; D could derive from TRBD1 or TRBD2 (5 bases each). The CDR3 extends over 15 amino acids. CDR1 is SGHNT, CDR2 YYREEE, per germline (reference sequence). The V end was cut by 1 base, the J end by 0 bases, with 8 bases between. DNA for the CDR3: TGTGCCAGCAGCTTGTGGGGGAGCTCCTACAATGAGCAGTTCTTC. Residues: CASSLWGSSYNEQFF.

This clonotype was counted at least ten times. The genes are TRBV10-2 and TRBJ2-6; D gene uncertain. Trimming took off 4 bases at V and 2 bases at J, with 9 bases between the two ends. Looked up from germline, CDR1 is WSHSY and CDR2 is SAAADI. The length of the CDR3 is 15 residues. In DNA form, the CDR3 reads TGCGCCAGCAGTGTTGCCGGGCCTGGGGCCAACGTCCTGACTTTC. This codes for CASSVAGPGANVLTF.

This clonotype appeared many times. The J gene is TRBJ1-5, the V gene TRBV5-1; D remains unclear. Germline V CDR1 and CDR2: SGHRS, YFSETQ. V was pared by 1 base and J by 3 bases, with 17 bases between. This CDR3 has 17 amino acids. The CDR3 here is CASSLSVRVGVNQPQHF. The CDR3, as DNA: TGCGCCAGCAGCTTGAGTGTCCGGGTAGGTGTCAATCAGCCCCAGCATTTT.

V and J are TRBV28 and TRBJ2-3; 9 bases map to TRBD1. The CDR3 spans 18 residues. Germline V CDR1 and CDR2: MDHEN, SYDVKM. V lost 1 base, J lost 1 base, and 9 bases stayed unmatched. CDR3 sequence: CASSLLIQGARGTDTQYF. CDR3 nucleotide sequence: TGTGCCAGCAGTTTATTGATACAGGGGGCGAGGGGCACAGATACGCAGTATTTT.

This clonotype was counted many times. At one boundary the junction diverges from the germline segment, which might be a read error. This chain joins TRBV7-2 and TRBJ2-5, with no clear D. Germline assignment: CDR1 SGHTA and CDR2 FQGNSA. The CDR3 has 11 residues. CDR3 nucleotide sequence: TGTGCCAGCACCTTAGGGGAGACCCAGTACTTC. Translated: CASTLGETQYF.

The sample holds a few counts of this clonotype. This chain links TRBV6-2 or TRBV6-3 with TRBJ2-6; perhaps D is TRBD1 or TRBD2 (5 bases each). The CDR3 runs to 15 residues. V lost 7 bases and J 2 bases, leaving 12 bases between the germline ends. Germline CDR1 MNHEY, CDR2 SVGEGT. CDR3 nucleotides: TGTGCCAGCACCTCATTGGGGGCTGGGGCCAACGTCCTGACTTTC. This gives the protein CASTSLGAGANVLTF.

This clonotype was seen a handful of times. The J gene is TRBJ2-3, the V gene TRBV7-9; D assignment may be TRBD1 or TRBD2 (6 bases each). Trimming stripped 5 bases from V and 4 bases from J, with 13 bases between. This CDR3 is 14 amino acids long. Germline V gene sequence: CDR1 SEHNR, CDR2 FQNEAQ (reference sequence). The CDR3 reads CASSTLGGADTQYF. The CDR3 DNA reads as TGTGCCAGCAGCACCTTGGGGGGCGCAGATACGCAGTATTTT.

This clonotype was recorded at least ten times. The V and J genes are TRBV19 and TRBJ2-2, with 9 bases lining up with TRBD2. Trimming at V came to 7 bases and at J to 0 bases, leaving 3 bases not matched to a gene. The CDR3 consists of 15 residues. In germline, CDR1 is LNHDA, CDR2 SQIVND (reference sequence). Here the CDR3 DNA reads TGTGCCAGTATTAAGCGGGAGGCGAACACCGGGGAGCTGTTTTTT. Its protein is CASIKREANTGELFF.